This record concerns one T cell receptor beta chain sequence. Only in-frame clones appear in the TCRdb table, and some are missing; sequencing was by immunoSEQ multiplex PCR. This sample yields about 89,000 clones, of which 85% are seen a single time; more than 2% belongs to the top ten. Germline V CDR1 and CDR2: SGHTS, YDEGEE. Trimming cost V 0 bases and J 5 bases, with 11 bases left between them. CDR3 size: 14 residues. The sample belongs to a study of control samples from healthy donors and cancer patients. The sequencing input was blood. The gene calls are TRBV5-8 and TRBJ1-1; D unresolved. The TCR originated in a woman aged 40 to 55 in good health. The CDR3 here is CASSLVSRWTEAFF. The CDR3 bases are TGTGCCAGCAGCTTGGTTTCGAGGTGGACTGAAGCTTTCTTT.